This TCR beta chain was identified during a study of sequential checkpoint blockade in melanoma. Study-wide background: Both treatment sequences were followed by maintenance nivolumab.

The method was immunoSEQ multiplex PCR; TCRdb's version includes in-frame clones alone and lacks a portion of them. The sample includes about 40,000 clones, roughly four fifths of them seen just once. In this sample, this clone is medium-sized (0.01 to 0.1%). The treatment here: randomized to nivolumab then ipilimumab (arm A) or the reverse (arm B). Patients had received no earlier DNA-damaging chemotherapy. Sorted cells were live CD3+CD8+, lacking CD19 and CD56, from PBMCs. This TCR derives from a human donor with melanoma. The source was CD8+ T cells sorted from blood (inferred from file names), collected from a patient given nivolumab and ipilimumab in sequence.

In nucleotides, the CDR3 is TGTGCCAGCAGCTTATCCCTAGGGGGGGGCGACGAGCAGTACTTC. This sequence encodes CASSLSLGGGDEQYF. V gene TRBV4-2 combines with J gene TRBJ2-7; possible D gene TRBD2, 7 bases. There are 15 residues in the CDR3. With 5 bases removed from V and 5 bases from J, the gap between germline ends came to 19 bases. Germline V CDR1 and CDR2: LGHNA, YNFKEQ.